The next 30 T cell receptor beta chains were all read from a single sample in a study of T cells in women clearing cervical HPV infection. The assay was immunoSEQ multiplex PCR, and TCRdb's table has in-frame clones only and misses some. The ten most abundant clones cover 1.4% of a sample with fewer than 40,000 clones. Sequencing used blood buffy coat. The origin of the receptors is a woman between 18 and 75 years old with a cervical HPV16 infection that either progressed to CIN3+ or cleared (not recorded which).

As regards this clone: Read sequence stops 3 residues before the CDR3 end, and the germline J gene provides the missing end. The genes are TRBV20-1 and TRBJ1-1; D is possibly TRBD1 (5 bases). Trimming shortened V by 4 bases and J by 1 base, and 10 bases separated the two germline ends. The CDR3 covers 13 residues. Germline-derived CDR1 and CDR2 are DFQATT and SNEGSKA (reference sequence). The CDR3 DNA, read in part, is TGCAGTGCTAAAAGGACAACGAACACTGAA. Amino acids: CSAKRTTNTE. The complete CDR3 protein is CSAKRTTNTEAFF.

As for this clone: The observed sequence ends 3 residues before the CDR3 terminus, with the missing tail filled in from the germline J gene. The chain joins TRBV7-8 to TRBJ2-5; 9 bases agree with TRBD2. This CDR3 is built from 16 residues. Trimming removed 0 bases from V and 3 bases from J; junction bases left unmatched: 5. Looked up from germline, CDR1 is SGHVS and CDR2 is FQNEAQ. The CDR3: CASSLARASGKETQYF. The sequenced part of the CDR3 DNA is TGTGCCAGCAGCTTAGCGAGAGCTAGCGGGAAAGAGACC. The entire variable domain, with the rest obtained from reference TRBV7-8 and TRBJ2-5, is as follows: GAGVSQSPRYKVAKRGQDVALRCDPISGHVSLFWYQQALGQGPEFLTYFQNEAQLDKSGLPSDRFFAERPEGSVSTLKIQRTQQEDSAVYLCASSLARASGKETQYFGPGTRLLVL.

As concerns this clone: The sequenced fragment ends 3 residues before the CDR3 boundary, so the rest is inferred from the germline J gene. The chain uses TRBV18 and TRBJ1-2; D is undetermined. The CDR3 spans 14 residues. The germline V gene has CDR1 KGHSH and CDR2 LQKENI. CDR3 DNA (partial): TGTGCCAGCTCATTAGCGGGGTACACCTACGAC. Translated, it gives CASSLAGYTYD. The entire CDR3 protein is CASSLAGYTYDYTF.

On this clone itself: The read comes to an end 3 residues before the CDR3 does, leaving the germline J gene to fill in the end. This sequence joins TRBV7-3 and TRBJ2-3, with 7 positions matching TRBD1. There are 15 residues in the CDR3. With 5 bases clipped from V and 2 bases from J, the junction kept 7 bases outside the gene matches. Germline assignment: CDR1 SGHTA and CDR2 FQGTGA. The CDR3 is CASSLRDSYTDTQYF. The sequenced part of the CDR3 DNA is TGTGCCAGCAGCCTAAGGGACAGCTACACAGATACG.

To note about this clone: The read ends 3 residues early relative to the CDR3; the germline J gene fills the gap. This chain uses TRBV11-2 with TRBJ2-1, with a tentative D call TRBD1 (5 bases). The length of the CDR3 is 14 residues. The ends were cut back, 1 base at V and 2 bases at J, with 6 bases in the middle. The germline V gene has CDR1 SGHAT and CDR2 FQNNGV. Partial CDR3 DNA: TGTGCCAGCAGCTTAGGGACAACCTACAATGAG. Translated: CASSLGTTYNE. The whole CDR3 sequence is CASSLGTTYNEQFF.

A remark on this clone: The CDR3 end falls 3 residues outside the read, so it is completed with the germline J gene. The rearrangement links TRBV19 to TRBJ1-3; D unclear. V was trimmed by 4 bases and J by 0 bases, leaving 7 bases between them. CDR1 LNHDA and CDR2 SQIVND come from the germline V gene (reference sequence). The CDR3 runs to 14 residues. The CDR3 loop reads CASSTLNSGNTIYF. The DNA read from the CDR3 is TGTGCCAGTAGTACCCTTAACTCTGGAAACACC.

Partial CDR3 DNA: TGTGCCAGCAGCACCCGGGACAGGGGCTCCTACGAG. Amino acid sequence: CASSTRDRGSYE. The entire CDR3 protein is CASSTRDRGSYEQYF. V gene TRBV5-4 combines with J gene TRBJ2-7; TRBD1 matches 10 bases. The read falls 3 residues short of the CDR3 end, and the missing part is taken from the germline J gene. CDR1 is SGHNT and CDR2 is YYREEE in the germline V gene (reference sequence). The CDR3 is 15 residues long. Germline trimming cut 4 bases from V and 0 bases from J; bases unmatched to any gene: 4.

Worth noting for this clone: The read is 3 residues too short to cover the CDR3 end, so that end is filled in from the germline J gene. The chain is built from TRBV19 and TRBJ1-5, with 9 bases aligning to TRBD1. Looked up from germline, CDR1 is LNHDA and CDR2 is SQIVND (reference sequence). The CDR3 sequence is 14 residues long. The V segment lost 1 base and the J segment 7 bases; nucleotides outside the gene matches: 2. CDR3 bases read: TGTGCCAGTAGTATAGGGACAGGGGAACAGCCC. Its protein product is CASSIGTGEQP. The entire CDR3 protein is CASSIGTGEQPQHF. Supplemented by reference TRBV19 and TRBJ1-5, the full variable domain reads DGGITQSPKYLFRKEGQNVTLSCEQNLNHDAMYWYRQDPGQGLRLIYYSQIVNDFQKGDIAEGYSVSREKKESFPLTVTSAQKNPTAFYLCASSIGTGEQPQHFGDGTRLSIL.

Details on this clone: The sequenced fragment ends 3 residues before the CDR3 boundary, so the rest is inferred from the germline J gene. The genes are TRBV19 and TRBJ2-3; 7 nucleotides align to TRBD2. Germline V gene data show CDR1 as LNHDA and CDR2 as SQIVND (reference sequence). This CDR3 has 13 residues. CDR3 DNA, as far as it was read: TGTGCCAGTAGGGTGACTAGCACGCAGACG. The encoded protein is CASRVTSTQT. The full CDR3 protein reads CASRVTSTQTQYF.

The CDR3 reads CASSIPGKGYGYTF. The CDR3 DNA, read in part, is TGTGCCAGTAGTATACCAGGGAAGGGGTATGGC. V is TRBV19 and J is TRBJ1-2, with a weak D call TRBD1 (5 bases). The CDR3 end is not reached by the read, which stops 3 residues before it; the germline J gene fills it in. V was clipped by 2 bases and J by 5 bases, with 12 bases between them. The CDR3 totals 14 residues. Per the germline V gene, CDR1 is LNHDA and CDR2 is SQIVND (reference sequence). Full variable domain (missing parts from reference TRBV19 and TRBJ1-2): DGGITQSPKYLFRKEGQNVTLSCEQNLNHDAMYWYRQDPGQGLRLIYYSQIVNDFQKGDIAEGYSVSREKKESFPLTVTSAQKNPTAFYLCASSIPGKGYGYTFGSGTRLTVV.

The CDR3 sequence: CSAYQGGAEQYF. The CDR3 DNA, read in part, is TGCAGTGCGTACCAGGGAGGGGCCGAG. The chain is built from TRBV20-1 and TRBJ2-7, with 7 bases identical to TRBD2. The CDR3 end falls 3 residues outside the read, so it is completed with the germline J gene. V shed 6 bases, J shed 6 bases, and the junction held 8 bases outside the gene matches. CDR1 and CDR2 (germline): DFQATT, SNEGSKA (reference sequence). The CDR3 extends over 12 amino acids.

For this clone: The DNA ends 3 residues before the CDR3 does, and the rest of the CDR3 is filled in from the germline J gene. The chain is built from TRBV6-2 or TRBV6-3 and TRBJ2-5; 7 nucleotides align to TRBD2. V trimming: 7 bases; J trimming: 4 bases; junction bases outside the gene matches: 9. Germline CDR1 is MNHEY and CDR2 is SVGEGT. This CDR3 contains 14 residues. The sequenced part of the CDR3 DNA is TGTGCCAGCAACCTAGCGGCGTTCGGAGAGACC. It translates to CASNLAAFGET. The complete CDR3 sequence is CASNLAAFGETQYF.

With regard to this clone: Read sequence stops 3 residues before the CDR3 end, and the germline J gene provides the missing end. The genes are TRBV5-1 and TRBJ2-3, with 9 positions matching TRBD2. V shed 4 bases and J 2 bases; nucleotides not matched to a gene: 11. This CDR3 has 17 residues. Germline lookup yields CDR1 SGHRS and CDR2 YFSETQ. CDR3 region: CASSPHALAGTTDTQYF. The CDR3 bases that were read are TGCGCCAGCAGCCCCCATGCGCTAGCGGGGACCACAGATACG.

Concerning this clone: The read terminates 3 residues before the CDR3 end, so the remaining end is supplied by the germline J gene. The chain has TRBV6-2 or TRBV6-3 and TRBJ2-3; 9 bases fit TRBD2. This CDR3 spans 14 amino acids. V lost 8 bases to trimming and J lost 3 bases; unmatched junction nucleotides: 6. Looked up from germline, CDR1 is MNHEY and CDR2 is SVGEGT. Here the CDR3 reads CASLRSGSTDTQYF. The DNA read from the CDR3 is TGTGCCAGCTTACGTAGCGGGAGTACAGATACG.

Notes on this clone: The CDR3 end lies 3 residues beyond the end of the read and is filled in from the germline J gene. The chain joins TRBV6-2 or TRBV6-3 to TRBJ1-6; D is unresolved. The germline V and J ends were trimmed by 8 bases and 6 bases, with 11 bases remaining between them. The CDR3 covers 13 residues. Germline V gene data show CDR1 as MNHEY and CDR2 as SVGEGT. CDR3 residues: CASEQILNSPLHF. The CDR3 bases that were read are TGTGCCAGCGAGCAAATCCTTAATTCACCC.

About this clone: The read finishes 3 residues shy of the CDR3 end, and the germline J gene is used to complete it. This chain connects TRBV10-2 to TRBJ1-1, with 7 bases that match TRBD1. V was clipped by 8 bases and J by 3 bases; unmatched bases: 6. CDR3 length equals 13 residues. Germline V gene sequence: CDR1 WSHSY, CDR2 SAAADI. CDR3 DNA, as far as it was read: TGCGCCAGCGTCACAGGGGACTACACTGAA. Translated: CASVTGDYTE. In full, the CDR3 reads CASVTGDYTEAFF.

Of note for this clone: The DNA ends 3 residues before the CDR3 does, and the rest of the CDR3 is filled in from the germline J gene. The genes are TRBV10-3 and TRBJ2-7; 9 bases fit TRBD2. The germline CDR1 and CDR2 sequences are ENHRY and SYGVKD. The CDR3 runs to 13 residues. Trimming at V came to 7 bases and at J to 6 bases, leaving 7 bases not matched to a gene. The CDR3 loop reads CAIKGLATSEQYF. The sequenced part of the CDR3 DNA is TGTGCCATCAAGGGACTAGCTACCTCCGAG.

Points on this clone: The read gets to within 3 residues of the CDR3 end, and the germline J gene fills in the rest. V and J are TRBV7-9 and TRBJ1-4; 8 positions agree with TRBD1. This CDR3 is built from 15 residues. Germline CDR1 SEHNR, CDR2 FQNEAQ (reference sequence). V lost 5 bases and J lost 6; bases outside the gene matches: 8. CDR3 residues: CASSPGQGGDEKLFF. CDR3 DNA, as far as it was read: TGTGCCAGCAGCCCCGGACAGGGTGGAGATGAAAAA. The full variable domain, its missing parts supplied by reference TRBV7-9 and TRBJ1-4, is DTGVSQNPRHKITKRGQNVTFRCDPISEHNRLYWYRQTLGQGPEFLTYFQNEAQLEKSRLLSDRFSAERPKGSFSTLEIQRTEQGDSAMYLCASSPGQGGDEKLFFGSGTQLSVL.

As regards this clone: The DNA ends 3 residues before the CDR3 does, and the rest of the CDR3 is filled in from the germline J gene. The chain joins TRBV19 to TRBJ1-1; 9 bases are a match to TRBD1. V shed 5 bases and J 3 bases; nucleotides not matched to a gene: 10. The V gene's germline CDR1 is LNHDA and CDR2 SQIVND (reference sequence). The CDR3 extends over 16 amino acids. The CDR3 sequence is CASSSGQGLFYTEAFF. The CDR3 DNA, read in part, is TGTGCCAGTAGTTCGGGACAGGGTCTCTTTTACACTGAA.

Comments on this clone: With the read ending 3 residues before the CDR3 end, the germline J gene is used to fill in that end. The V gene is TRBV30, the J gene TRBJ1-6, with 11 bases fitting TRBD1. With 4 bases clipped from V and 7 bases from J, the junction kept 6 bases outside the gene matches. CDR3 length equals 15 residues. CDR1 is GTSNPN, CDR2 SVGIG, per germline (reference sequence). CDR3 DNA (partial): TGTGCCTGGAAGTCGGGGACAGGGGGGAATTCACCC. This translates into CAWKSGTGGNSP. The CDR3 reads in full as CAWKSGTGGNSPLHF.

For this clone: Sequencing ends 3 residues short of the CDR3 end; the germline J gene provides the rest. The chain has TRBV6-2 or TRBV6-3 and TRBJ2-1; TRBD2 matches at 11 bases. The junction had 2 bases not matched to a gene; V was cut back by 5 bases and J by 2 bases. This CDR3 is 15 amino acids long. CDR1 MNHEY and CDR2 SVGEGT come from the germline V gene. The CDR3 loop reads CASSETSGAYNEQFF. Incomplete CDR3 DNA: TGTGCCAGCAGTGAGACTAGCGGGGCCTACAATGAG.

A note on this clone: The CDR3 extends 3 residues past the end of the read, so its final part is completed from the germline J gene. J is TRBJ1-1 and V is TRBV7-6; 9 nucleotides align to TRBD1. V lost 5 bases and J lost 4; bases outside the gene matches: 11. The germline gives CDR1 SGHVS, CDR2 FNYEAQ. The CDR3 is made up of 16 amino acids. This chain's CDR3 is CASSPIPGQGGTEAFF. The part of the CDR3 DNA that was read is TGTGCCAGCAGCCCTATCCCGGGACAGGGTGGCACTGAA.

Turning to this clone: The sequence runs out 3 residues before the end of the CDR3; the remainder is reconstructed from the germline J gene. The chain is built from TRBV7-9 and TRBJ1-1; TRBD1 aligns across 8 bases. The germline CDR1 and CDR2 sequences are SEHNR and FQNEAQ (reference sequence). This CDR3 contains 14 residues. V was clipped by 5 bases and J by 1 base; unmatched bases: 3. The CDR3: CASSQDRGNTEAFF. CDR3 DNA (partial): TGTGCCAGCAGCCAAGACAGGGGGAACACTGAA.

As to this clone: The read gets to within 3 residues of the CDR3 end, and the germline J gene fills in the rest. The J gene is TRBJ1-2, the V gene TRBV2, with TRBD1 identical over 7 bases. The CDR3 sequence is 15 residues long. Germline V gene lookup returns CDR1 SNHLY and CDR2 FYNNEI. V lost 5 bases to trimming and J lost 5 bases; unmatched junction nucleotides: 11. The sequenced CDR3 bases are TGTGCCAGCAGTTACCGAGGGGGCGTGGATTATGGC. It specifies CASSYRGGVDYG. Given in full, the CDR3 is CASSYRGGVDYGYTF.

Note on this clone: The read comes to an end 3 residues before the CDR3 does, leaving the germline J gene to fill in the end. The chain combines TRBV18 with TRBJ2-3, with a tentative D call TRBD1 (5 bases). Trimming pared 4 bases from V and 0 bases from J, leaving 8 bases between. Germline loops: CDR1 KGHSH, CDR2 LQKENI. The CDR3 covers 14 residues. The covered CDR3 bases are TGTGCCAGCTCACGGCAGGGAAGCACAGATACG. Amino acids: CASSRQGSTDT. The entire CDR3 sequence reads CASSRQGSTDTQYF.

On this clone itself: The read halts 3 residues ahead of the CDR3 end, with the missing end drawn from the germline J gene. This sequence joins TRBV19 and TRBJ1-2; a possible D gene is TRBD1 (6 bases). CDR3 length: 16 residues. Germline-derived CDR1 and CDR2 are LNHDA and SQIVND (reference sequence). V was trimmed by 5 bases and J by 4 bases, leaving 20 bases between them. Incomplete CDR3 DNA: TGTGCCAGTAGTCCATCCGCGGGGGGGGGCGTCTATGGC. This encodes CASSPSAGGGVYG. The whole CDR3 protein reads CASSPSAGGGVYGYTF.

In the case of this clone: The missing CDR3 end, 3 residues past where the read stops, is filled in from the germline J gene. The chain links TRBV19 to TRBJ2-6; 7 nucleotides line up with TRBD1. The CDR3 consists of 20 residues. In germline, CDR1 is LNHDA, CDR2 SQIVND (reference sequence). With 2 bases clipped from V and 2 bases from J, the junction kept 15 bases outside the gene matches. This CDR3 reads CASSIRGAETGFAGANVLTF. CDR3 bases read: TGTGCCAGTAGTATAAGGGGCGCGGAGACAGGGTTCGCTGGGGCCAACGTC.

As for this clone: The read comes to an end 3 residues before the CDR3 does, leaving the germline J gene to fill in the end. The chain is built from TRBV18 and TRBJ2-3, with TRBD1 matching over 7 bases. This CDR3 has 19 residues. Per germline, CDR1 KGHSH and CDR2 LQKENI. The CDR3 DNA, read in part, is TGTGCCAGCTCACCAAAACGAGGGACAGACCTAGAAAACCAAGAGACG. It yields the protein CASSPKRGTDLENQET. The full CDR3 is CASSPKRGTDLENQETQYF.

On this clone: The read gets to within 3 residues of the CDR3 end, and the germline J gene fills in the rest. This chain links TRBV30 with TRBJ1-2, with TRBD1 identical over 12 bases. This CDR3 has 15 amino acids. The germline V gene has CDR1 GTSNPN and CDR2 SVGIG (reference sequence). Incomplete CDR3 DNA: TGTGCCTGGTTAGTCCCGGGACAGGGGGCGAGGGGC. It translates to CAWLVPGQGARG. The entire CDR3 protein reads CAWLVPGQGARGYTF.

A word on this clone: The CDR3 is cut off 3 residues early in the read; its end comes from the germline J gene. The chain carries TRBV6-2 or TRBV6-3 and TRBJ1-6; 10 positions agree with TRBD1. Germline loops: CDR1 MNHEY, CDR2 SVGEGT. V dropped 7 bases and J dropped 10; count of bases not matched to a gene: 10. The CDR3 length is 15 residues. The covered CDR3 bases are TGTGCCAGCACCTATCGACAGGGGGCGAAATCACCC. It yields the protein CASTYRQGAKSP. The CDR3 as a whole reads CASTYRQGAKSPLHF.